Following are 8 T cell receptor beta chains from one sample sequenced in a study of CD8 T cells in Susac syndrome. Random hexamers were used to reverse transcribe an amount of roughly 0.5 to 1 ug RNA. TCRdb used MiXCR to reprocess the immunoSEQ multiplex PCR reads, holding one entry per CDR3 protein. Among roughly 200,000 distinct CDR3 sequences, 90% to 95% were seen once, and the ten largest hold around 0.1%. The sequencing sample was made of CD4+ T cells from PBMCs. The source is a human donor with Susac syndrome.

The chain uses TRBV20-1 and TRBJ2-3; 8 nucleotides match TRBD2. Germline CDR1 and CDR2: DFQATT and SNEGSKA (reference sequence). J gave up 4 bases and V 5 bases, and 8 bases lay outside the gene matches. This CDR3 has 14 amino acids. The CDR3: CSASLEAGADTQYF. CDR3 DNA: TGCAGTGCTTCCCTTGAAGCGGGAGCAGATACGCAGTATTTT.

The chain uses TRBV27 and TRBJ1-6; unclear D gene. This CDR3 region has 15 residues. Germline CDR1 reads MNHEY; CDR2 reads SMNVEV (reference sequence). Trimming removed 6 bases from V and 2 bases from J, with 11 bases in between. CDR3 sequence (DNA): TGTGCCAGCAGCCTTCCGGCCCCCTATAATTCACCCCTCCACTTT. Encoded protein: CASSLPAPYNSPLHF.

The V and J genes are TRBV10-3 and TRBJ1-1, with 10 bases fitting TRBD1. CDR1 and CDR2 from the germline V gene are ENHRY and SYGVKD. Trimming at V came to 4 bases and at J to 3 bases, leaving 8 bases not matched to a gene. This CDR3 region has 16 residues. CDR3 sequence: CAISGTGTGVHTEAFF. The CDR3 DNA sequence: TGTGCCATCAGTGGAACCGGGACAGGGGTTCACACTGAAGCTTTCTTT.

The chain couples TRBV6-5 to TRBJ2-7; perhaps TRBD2 as D (6 bases). Germline V CDR1 and CDR2: MNHEY, SVGAGI. V lost 6 bases to trimming and J lost 5 bases, with 17 bases between them. The CDR3 covers 14 residues. The CDR3 loop reads CASRLAGGSNEQYF. The CDR3 coding sequence is TGTGCCAGCAGGCTAGCCGGGGGTTCAAACGAGCAGTACTTC.

The chain has TRBV24-1 and TRBJ1-5; a weak D match, TRBD1 (5 bases). V shed 3 bases and J shed 5 bases, with 10 bases lying between them. CDR1 is KGHDR, CDR2 SFDVKD, per germline. The CDR3 has 14 amino acids. CDR3 coding DNA: TGTGCCACCAGTGATGCAGGGTTGTATCAGCCCCAGCATTTT. It yields the protein CATSDAGLYQPQHF.

The chain links TRBV10-3 to TRBJ2-1; TRBD2 agrees at 9 bases. Germline CDR1 is ENHRY and CDR2 is SYGVKD. The CDR3 contains 15 residues. Trimming at V came to 6 bases and at J to 1 base, leaving 4 bases not matched to a gene. In DNA form, the CDR3 reads TGTGCCATCAGCGGTAGCGGGAGATCCTACAATGAGCAGTTCTTC. Its protein is CAISGSGRSYNEQFF.

The chain recombines TRBV5-4 with TRBJ2-1; D not resolved. V lost 7 bases and J lost 0, with 11 bases in between. This CDR3 spans 14 amino acids. The germline gives CDR1 SGHNT, CDR2 YYREEE (reference sequence). DNA of the CDR3: TGTGCCAGCGGACGACCCAGCTCCTACAATGAGCAGTTCTTC. Translated: CASGRPSSYNEQFF.

This chain connects TRBV18 to TRBJ1-1; D remains unclear. The CDR3 contains 16 residues. Trimming took off 0 bases at V and 9 bases at J, with 20 bases between the two ends. The germline V gene encodes CDR1 KGHSH and CDR2 LQKENI. For the CDR3, the DNA is TGTGCCAGCTCACCACCGGCTGGGCGACCGGAGCCGCAAGCTTTCTTT. Encoded protein: CASSPPAGRPEPQAFF.